The 21 T cell receptor beta chains listed next were all sequenced from one sample in a study of T cells after yellow fever vaccination. TCRdb passed the 5' RACE reads through MiXCR, listing each CDR3 protein once. Among 40,000 to 55,000 distinct CDR3 sequences listed, about 6.3% were seen once. The starting material was CD8+ T cells not binding an NS4B(214-222) dextramer, sorted from PBMCs, obtained roughly 46 days after the first yellow fever vaccination. The receptors stem from a man aged 18 to 30 who received the YFV17D yellow fever vaccine.

Notes on this clonotype: Since a much larger clone is just one base distant, this may be a read error. The chain is built from TRBV9 and TRBJ1-2; no firm D call. From germline, CDR1 is SGDLS and CDR2 YYNGEE. The CDR3 length is 13 residues. The CDR3 region has the DNA TGTGCCGGCAGCGCACCCTTGATGCGGGGCTACACCTTC. As protein: CAGSAPLMRGYTF.

The chain carries TRBV6-1 and TRBJ1-1; the D gene is possibly TRBD1 (5 bases). This CDR3 comprises 16 residues. Germline V lookup: CDR1 MNHNS, CDR2 SASEGT. V dropped 7 bases and J dropped 0 bases, with 18 bases sitting between them. The CDR3 DNA reads TGTGCCAGCACCCACTCCGACAGCAGGATGAACACTGAAGCTTTCTTT. Translating it yields CASTHSDSRMNTEAFF.

This clonotype has a handful of counts. J is TRBJ2-3 and V is TRBV6-6; 7 bases are a match to TRBD1. Germline V gene data show CDR1 as MNHNY and CDR2 as SVGAGI (reference sequence). Germline trimming cut 4 bases from V and 8 bases from J; bases unmatched to any gene: 6. CDR3 length: 13 amino acids. For the CDR3, the DNA is TGTGCCAGCAGTTTAGGACAGGCTGGTACGCAGTATTTT. Translation gives CASSLGQAGTQYF.

The chain carries TRBV27 and TRBJ2-3; D is unresolved. The CDR3 is made up of 16 amino acids. Germline assignment: CDR1 MNHEY and CDR2 SMNVEV (reference sequence). V was trimmed by 5 bases and J by 2 bases, leaving 17 bases between them. The CDR3 region is CASSTRTSPHTDTQYF. Written as DNA, the CDR3 is TGTGCCAGCAGTACGAGGACCAGCCCCCACACAGATACGCAGTATTTT.

Ten or more counts support this clonotype. The rearrangement links TRBV11-2 to TRBJ2-2; D is unresolved. The CDR3 spans 11 residues. Germline CDR1 SGHAT, CDR2 FQNNGV. The V and J ends lost 5 bases and 6 bases respectively, with 4 bases between them. CDR3 nucleotide sequence: TGTGCCAGCAGCCCTCCCGGGGAGCTGTTTTTT. It is translated as CASSPPGELFF.

There are a few counts of this clonotype. The genes are TRBV4-2 and TRBJ2-2; the D call may be TRBD1 or TRBD2 (6 bases each). This CDR3 contains 17 residues. Trimming shortened V by 1 base and J by 2 bases, and 14 bases separated the two germline ends. The V gene's germline CDR1 is LGHNA and CDR2 YNFKEQ. CDR3 amino acids: CASSQVGGGPNTGELFF. The CDR3 DNA reads as TGTGCCAGCAGCCAAGTCGGAGGGGGGCCTAACACCGGGGAGCTGTTTTTT.

This clonotype occurred a few times. The genes are TRBV7-6 and TRBJ2-7; maybe TRBD2 (6 bases). The CDR3 is made up of 14 amino acids. Trimming pared 5 bases from V and 3 bases from J, leaving 14 bases between. Germline V lookup: CDR1 SGHVS, CDR2 FNYEAQ. CDR3 amino acids: CASSLYRENYEQYF. Written as DNA, the CDR3 is TGTGCCAGCAGCCTCTACCGGGAGAACTACGAGCAGTACTTC.

About this clonotype itself: A much bigger clone sits one base away, suggesting this may be a read error. This chain joins TRBV5-1 and TRBJ2-7; D is unclear. V was shortened by 2 bases and J by 0 bases, with 12 bases between the two germline ends. Germline V gene lookup returns CDR1 SGHRS and CDR2 YFSETQ. The CDR3 loop spans 15 amino acids. The CDR3 reads CASSFAADGSYEQYV. CDR3 bases: TGCGCCAGCAGCTTTGCGGCAGATGGCTCCTACGAGCAGTACGTC.

This clonotype showed up many times. V is TRBV10-3 and J is TRBJ2-3; TRBD1 matches 10 bases. Trimming cost V 2 bases and J 4 bases; bases outside gene matches: 12. The germline V gene has CDR1 ENHRY and CDR2 SYGVKD. CDR3 length: 18 amino acids. The CDR3, as DNA: TGTGCCATCAGTGAGACTCCCGGGACAGGGGTTTCGCCAGATACGCAGTATTTT. Protein product: CAISETPGTGVSPDTQYF.

CDR3 nucleotide sequence: TGTGCCAGCAGTTACAACGGGACAGAGTACGTC. Translation gives CASSYNGTEYV. The chain recombines TRBV6-7 with TRBJ2-7; 7 nucleotides line up with TRBD1. TRBV6-7 is classed as an ORF, of uncertain function. The V segment lost 2 bases and the J segment 11 bases; nucleotides outside the gene matches: 3. This CDR3 spans 11 amino acids.

This clonotype has ten or more counts. The chain uses TRBV27 and TRBJ2-1, with D unclear. This CDR3 comprises 14 residues. Germline V CDR1 and CDR2: MNHEY, SMNVEV (reference sequence). With 3 bases removed from V and 2 bases from J, the gap between germline ends came to 8 bases. CDR3 protein: CASSLQDTYNEQFF. CDR3 coding DNA: TGTGCCAGCAGTTTGCAGGATACCTACAATGAGCAGTTCTTC.

The chain uses TRBV20-1 and TRBJ1-1; D is uncertain. V gave up 0 bases and J gave up 4 bases, with 15 bases separating them. The germline V gene has CDR1 DFQATT and CDR2 SNEGSKA (reference sequence). The CDR3 has 15 residues. CDR3 loop: CSARDPTLMGTEAFF. CDR3 in DNA: TGCAGTGCTAGAGACCCCACCCTTATGGGCACTGAAGCTTTCTTT.

This clonotype was seen at least ten times. V is TRBV6-5 and J is TRBJ1-1; no clear D. Germline V gives CDR1 MNHEY, CDR2 SVGAGI. The CDR3 is 12 amino acids. V was clipped by 7 bases and J by 1 base, with 7 bases between them. DNA for the CDR3: TGTGCCAGCACAGACTCGAACACTGAAGCTTTCTTT. Translating gives CASTDSNTEAFF.

The sample holds many counts of this clonotype. This chain links TRBV12-3 or TRBV12-4 with TRBJ2-4, with a weak D call TRBD1 (6 bases). Trimming cost V 4 bases and J 8 bases, with 12 bases left between them. The CDR3 runs 13 residues. CDR3: CASSSRAGDIQYF. The CDR3 DNA is TGTGCCAGCAGTTCGAGGGCAGGGGACATTCAGTACTTC.

A few counts support this clonotype. The rearrangement uses TRBV7-9 and TRBJ2-3, with D perhaps matching TRBD1 (6 bases). The CDR3 sequence is 14 residues long. V lost 5 bases to trimming and J lost 5 bases, with 14 bases between them. CDR1 is SEHNR, CDR2 FQNEAQ, per germline (reference sequence). The CDR3 here is CASSQTVRGDTQYF. CDR3 coding DNA: TGTGCCAGCAGCCAGACCGTCAGGGGAGATACGCAGTATTTT.

This clonotype was recorded at least ten times. This chain connects TRBV6-1 to TRBJ2-7; 10 bases map to TRBD1. Trimming took 5 bases from V and 3 from J; bases not matched to a gene: 7. This CDR3 has 15 residues. The germline V gene has CDR1 MNHNS and CDR2 SASEGT. CDR3 protein: CASSTGTGESYEQYV. In nucleotides, the CDR3 is TGTGCCAGCAGTACCGGGACAGGGGAGAGCTACGAGCAGTACGTC.

The J gene is TRBJ2-3, the V gene TRBV2; maybe TRBD2 (5 bases). The V gene lost 3 bases and the J gene lost 2 bases, with 15 bases spanning the gap. The germline CDR1 and CDR2 sequences are SNHLY and FYNNEI. The CDR3 is 16 residues long. CDR3 loop: CASSEDEGFPTDTQYF. The CDR3 DNA reads TGTGCCAGCAGTGAGGATGAGGGATTTCCCACAGATACGCAGTATTTT.

This clonotype has more than one count but fewer than ten. The rearrangement links TRBV29-1 to TRBJ1-3; D call uncertain. Germline V CDR1 and CDR2: SQVTM, ANQGSEA. The CDR3 covers 15 residues. Trimming left V 6 bases short and J 3 bases short, with 18 bases between. The CDR3 region is CSVPSGLKLGNTIYF. Here the CDR3 DNA reads TGCAGCGTCCCTAGCGGACTGAAGCTTGGAAACACCATATATTTT.

The table lists this clonotype with many counts. The chain is built from TRBV12-3 or TRBV12-4 and TRBJ2-7, with D possibly being TRBD2 (6 bases). The V gene lost 7 bases and the J gene lost 7 bases, with 17 bases spanning the gap. CDR3 size: 13 residues. DNA for the CDR3: TGTGCCAGCACCCTGGGACTTGGGGGAGAGCAGTACTTC. It yields the protein CASTLGLGGEQYF.

This clonotype was counted at least ten times. The CDR3 loop reads CASSFLLFSVGKSAGGNIQYF. In nucleotides, the CDR3 is TGTGCCAGCAGTTTCCTTCTGTTTTCAGTTGGGAAGTCCGCAGGCGGGAACATTCAGTACTTC. V and J are TRBV28 and TRBJ2-4; maybe TRBD2 (5 bases). Germline CDR1 is MDHEN and CDR2 is SYDVKM. The CDR3 contains 21 residues. The germline V and J ends were trimmed by 3 bases and 7 bases, with 34 bases remaining between them.

This clonotype was seen many times. V is TRBV2 and J is TRBJ2-3; 10 nucleotides align to TRBD1. From germline, CDR1 is SNHLY and CDR2 FYNNEI. The V and J ends lost 7 bases and 0 bases, in that order; junction bases with no gene match: 7. This CDR3 region has 16 residues. CDR3 in amino acids: CASIGQGEPSTDTQYF. The CDR3 nucleotides are TGTGCCAGCATCGGACAGGGGGAACCTAGCACAGATACGCAGTATTTT. The full variable domain, its missing parts supplied by reference TRBV2 and TRBJ2-3, is EPEVTQTPSHQVTQMGQEVILRCVPISNHLYFYWYRQILGQKVEFLVSFYNNEISEKSEIFDDQFSVERPDGSNFTLKIRSTKLEDSAMYFCASIGQGEPSTDTQYFGPGTRLTVL.